This TCR beta chain derives from a study of blood T cell repertoires in COVID-19. Study-wide context: Samples representing acute and convalescent COVID-19 were sourced from the United States, Italy and Spain. Nucleic acid was either cDNA or gDNA, and it came from T cells, B-cell-depleted T cells, or PBMCs.

This clone was found once. Methods used by the authors: Researchers report that nucleated cell counts were estimated from reference gene primer amplification. Data came from immunoSEQ multiplex PCR; TCRdb stores just in-frame clones and leaves some out. The V and J calls and clone size come from that table; D and trimming were worked out from the DNA. Altogether 90,000 to 110,000 clones are present, roughly 85% being singletons, with the ten largest covering 15% to 20%. Germline assignment: CDR1 SNHLY and CDR2 FYNNEI. CDR3 size: 11 residues. Trimming pared 5 bases from V and 2 bases from J, leaving 4 bases between.

The source is a woman aged 55-70 years with acute or convalescent COVID-19. The sample comprised peripheral blood. This chain links TRBV2 with TRBJ2-7, with no clear D. This CDR3 reads CASSQTYEQYF. CDR3 DNA sequence: TGTGCCAGCAGTCAAACCTACGAGCAGTACTTC.